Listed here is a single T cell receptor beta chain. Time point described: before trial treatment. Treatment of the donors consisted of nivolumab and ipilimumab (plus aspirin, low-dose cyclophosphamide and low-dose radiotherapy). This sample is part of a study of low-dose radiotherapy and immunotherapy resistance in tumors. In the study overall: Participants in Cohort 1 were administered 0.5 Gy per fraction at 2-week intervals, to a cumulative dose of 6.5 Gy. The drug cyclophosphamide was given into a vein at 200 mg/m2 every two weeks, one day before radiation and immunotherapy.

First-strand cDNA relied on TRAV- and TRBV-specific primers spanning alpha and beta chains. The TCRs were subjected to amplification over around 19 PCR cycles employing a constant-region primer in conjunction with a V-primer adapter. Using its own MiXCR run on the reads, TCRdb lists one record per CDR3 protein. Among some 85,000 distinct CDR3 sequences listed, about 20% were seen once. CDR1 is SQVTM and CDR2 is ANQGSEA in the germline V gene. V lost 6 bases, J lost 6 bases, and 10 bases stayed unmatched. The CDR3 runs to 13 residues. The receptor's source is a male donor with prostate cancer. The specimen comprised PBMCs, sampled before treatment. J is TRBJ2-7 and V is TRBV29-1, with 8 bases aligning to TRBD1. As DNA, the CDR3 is TGCAGCGTGACCACAGGGGGAGGACGCGAGCAGTACTTC. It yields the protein CSVTTGGGREQYF.